Shown below are 6 T cell receptor beta chains from a single sample sequenced in a study of OX40 agonist ivuxolimab in advanced cancers. Here immunoSEQ multiplex PCR was the method, and the copy in TCRdb shows in-frame clones only, minus some. In the table there are 15,000 to 20,000 clones, roughly four fifths of which are singletons. Specimen: CD4+ or CD8+ T cells sorted from blood, collected in a trial of the OX40 agonist ivuxolimab. The receptors here all came from an adult with an advanced solid tumor such as melanoma, head and neck, liver or kidney cancer.

The chain combines TRBV13 with TRBJ2-3; 9 bases are shared with TRBD1. Trimming cost V 2 bases and J 4 bases; bases outside gene matches: 13. Germline V gene sequence: CDR1 PRHDT, CDR2 FYEKMQ (reference sequence). This CDR3 comprises 18 residues. CDR3 loop: CASSLMLFGTGFADTQYF. In DNA form, the CDR3 reads TGTGCCAGCAGCTTAATGCTTTTCGGGACAGGGTTCGCAGATACGCAGTATTTT.

The rearrangement uses TRBV7-9 and TRBJ2-6, with TRBD2 as a possible D gene (6 bases). This CDR3 spans 16 amino acids. V lost 7 bases and J lost 0, with 13 bases in between. Germline V gives CDR1 SEHNR, CDR2 FQNEAQ (reference sequence). CDR3 DNA sequence: TGTGCCAGCACCTGGGGGGTCTACTCTGGGGCCAACGTCCTGACTTTC. This encodes CASTWGVYSGANVLTF.

This clone was detected only a few times. The chain links TRBV9 to TRBJ1-6; D gene ambiguous. The CDR3 has 15 amino acids. With 0 bases removed from V and 11 bases from J, the gap between germline ends came to 15 bases. The V gene's germline CDR1 is SGDLS and CDR2 YYNGEE. The CDR3 DNA sequence: TGTGCCAGCAGCGTAGGGTACGGAGGGATTACACCCCTCCACTTT. The encoded protein is CASSVGYGGITPLHF.

The chain combines TRBV10-3 with TRBJ1-1; 7 nucleotides agree with TRBD1. The V and J ends lost 4 bases and 4 bases, in that order; junction bases with no gene match: 6. The CDR3 contains 14 residues. The germline V gene encodes CDR1 ENHRY and CDR2 SYGVKD. CDR3 nucleotides: TGTGCCATCAGTGTAGAGGGGGCAGGCACTGAAGCTTTCTTT. It translates to CAISVEGAGTEAFF.

The V call is TRBV29-1, the J call TRBJ1-1; no clear D. The CDR3 runs to 11 residues. V was cut by 2 bases and J by 4 bases, with 5 bases left in between. CDR1 and CDR2 from the germline V gene are SQVTM and ANQGSEA. CDR3 protein: CSVELGTEAFF. The CDR3 DNA reads as TGCAGCGTTGAATTGGGCACTGAAGCTTTCTTT. Together with reference TRBV29-1 and TRBJ1-1, the CDR3 gives the full variable domain: SAVISQKPSRDICQRGTSLTIQCQVDSQVTMMFWYRQQPGQSLTLIATANQGSEATYESGFVIDKFPISRPNLTFSTLTVSNMSPEDSSIYLCSVELGTEAFFGQGTRLTVV.

Points on this clone: At one end the junction does not follow the germline gene, possibly because of a read error. The rearrangement uses TRBV7-7 and TRBJ2-2, with no clear D. The germline V gene has CDR1 SSHAT and CDR2 FNYEAQ (reference sequence). CDR3 size: 15 residues. In DNA form, the CDR3 reads TGTGCTAGCAGCTCTGACCTTGCGAACACCGGGGAGCTGTTTTTT. This translates into CASSSDLANTGELFF.